This TCR beta chain derives from a study of blood T cell repertoires in COVID-19. This clone occurred a few times. Generated by immunoSEQ multiplex PCR, the TCRdb table keeps only in-frame clones and is missing some. The table includes approximately 89,000 clones, about four fifths detected once. The CDR3 runs 14 residues. Germline V gives CDR1 SGHAT, CDR2 FQNNGV. With 2 bases removed from V and 3 bases from J, the gap between germline ends came to 11 bases. The sequencing sample was made of peripheral blood. This rearrangement joins TRBV11-2 to TRBJ2-7; tentatively, D is TRBD2 (5 bases). The sequence derives from a human donor in a cohort sampled during active COVID-19. CDR3 protein: CASSLLRGSYEQYF. CDR3 coding DNA: TGTGCCAGCAGCTTACTCCGTGGGAGCTACGAGCAGTACTTC.